Listed below are T cell receptor beta chains from one sample, sequenced in a study of cytotoxic CD8 clonotypes in ibrutinib-treated CLL. Some clones are missing from TCRdb's copy, which holds only in-frame ones; the method was immunoSEQ multiplex PCR. Of approximately 84,000 clones in the sample, 85% to 90% were seen once. The sample here was PBMCs, taken before ibrutinib treatment. The receptors were gathered from a human donor with chronic lymphocytic leukemia. The CDR3 runs from the conserved cysteine through the conserved F or W. The D gene is left open where the match is weak. Size is omitted from some rows. Given values are once, few, many or a class for expanded clones.

>TRBD2|TRBJ2-7|TRBV19|NA|16
CASSPFLGGSLHEQYF
TGTGCCAGTAGCCCATTCCTAGGCGGGAGTCTCCACGAGCAGTACTTC
>TRBD1|TRBJ1-2|TRBV27|NA|15
CASSFRDSSPYGYTF
TGTGCCAGCAGTTTCCGGGACAGCTCGCCATATGGCTACACCTTC
>TRBD1|TRBJ1-1|TRBV5-4|NA|13
CASSFDRGLEAFF
TGTGCCAGCAGTTTTGACAGGGGGCTCGAAGCTTTCTTT
>TRBD2|TRBJ2-1|TRBV5-6|NA|17
CASSLDRGTSGYNEQFF
TGTGCCAGCAGCTTGGACAGGGGGACTAGCGGATACAATGAGCAGTTCTTC
>NA|TRBJ1-1|TRBV27|NA|14
CASSPQGMRTEAFF
TGTGCCAGCAGTCCACAGGGAATGAGGACTGAAGCTTTCTTT
>NA|TRBJ1-1|TRBV15|once|18
CATSRDTLFRTEDTEAFF
TGTGCCACCAGCAGAGATACTTTGTTCAGGACAGAAGACACTGAAGCTTTCTTT
>NA|TRBJ2-7|TRBV6-5|NA|12
CASGVAKWEQYF
TGTGCCAGCGGGGTAGCGAAATGGGAGCAGTACTTC
>TRBD2|TRBJ2-7|TRBV15|NA|16
CATSRDRGGSSYEQYF
TGTGCCACCAGCAGAGATCGTGGCGGGAGCTCCTACGAGCAGTACTTC
>TRBD1|TRBJ1-2|TRBV7-2|NA|15
CASSLAAGGNYGYTF
TGTGCCAGCAGCTTAGCCGCAGGGGGGAACTATGGCTACACCTTC
>NA|TRBJ1-1|TRBV27|NA|15
CASSFSPGLNTEAFF
TGTGCCAGCAGTTTTTCCCCAGGCCTGAACACTGAAGCTTTCTTT
>NA|TRBJ2-3|TRBV30|NA|12
CAWAVSTDTQYF
TGTGCCTGGGCGGTTAGCACAGATACGCAGTATTTT
>NA|TRBJ2-3|TRBV18|once|16
CASSPPNPPFTDTQYF
TGTGCCAGCTCACCACCGAATCCCCCATTCACAGATACGCAGTATTTT
>NA|TRBJ1-1|TRBV19|once|16
CASSIFFGGRKTEAFF
TGTGCCAGTAGTATTTTTTTCGGGGGGCGTAAAACTGAAGCTTTCTTT
>NA|TRBJ1-1|TRBV11-2|NA|13
CASSLLGFTEAFF
TGTGCCAGCAGCTTATTGGGTTTCACTGAAGCTTTCTTT
>NA|TRBJ2-1|TRBV30|few|12
CAWSARNNEQFF
TGTGCCTGGAGTGCAAGGAACAATGAGCAGTTCTTC
>NA|TRBJ2-1|TRBV28|NA|14
CASSLERGYNEQFF
TGTGCCAGCAGTTTGGAGAGGGGCTACAATGAGCAGTTCTTC
>TRBD1|TRBJ1-2|TRBV28|NA|11
CASGQGGGYTF
TGTGCCAGCGGACAGGGTGGTGGCTACACCTTC
>NA|TRBJ1-1|TRBV19|NA|16
CASSSAQGPGNTEAFF
TGTGCCAGTAGTAGCGCCCAGGGGCCAGGGAACACTGAAGCTTTCTTT
>NA|TRBJ2-1|TRBV7-3|once|18
CASSLLSGDQGDGNEQFF
TGTGCCAGCAGCTTATTGTCGGGGGACCAGGGTGACGGCAATGAGCAGTTCTTC
>NA|TRBJ2-1|TRBV19|NA|12
CASSIDLDEQFF
TGTGCCAGTAGTATAGACCTAGATGAGCAGTTCTTC
>TRBD2|TRBJ2-1|TRBV7-8|once|17
CASSERLGLAGGNEQFF
TGTGCCAGCAGCGAAAGGCTGGGACTAGCGGGAGGCAATGAGCAGTTCTTC
>NA|TRBJ2-1|TRBV27|NA|11
CASGLYNEQFF
TGTGCCAGCGGCCTTTACAATGAGCAGTTCTTC
>NA|TRBJ1-1|TRBV4-1|NA|19
CASSQDWISRFRANTEAFF
TGCGCCAGCAGCCAAGATTGGATCTCTCGGTTTAGGGCGAACACTGAAGCTTTCTTT
>TRBD1|TRBJ2-2|TRBV5-6|NA|13
CASWDSNTGELFF
TGTGCCAGCTGGGACAGTAACACCGGGGAGCTGTTTTTT
>TRBD2|TRBJ2-7|TRBV9|NA|17
CASSARPGLGVSYEQYF
TGTGCCAGCAGCGCCAGACCGGGACTAGGCGTCTCCTACGAGCAGTACTTC
>TRBD1|TRBJ1-1|TRBV28|NA|17
CASRLGQGVNKVTEAFF
TGTGCCAGCAGGCTGGGACAGGGGGTAAATAAGGTCACTGAAGCTTTCTTT
>NA|TRBJ2-3|TRBV10-3|NA|15
CAISELQTSTDTQYF
TGTGCCATCAGTGAGCTCCAGACTAGCACAGATACGCAGTATTTT
>TRBD1|TRBJ1-5|TRBV7-6|NA|14
CASSFSQGDQPQHF
TGTGCCAGCAGCTTTAGTCAGGGGGATCAGCCCCAGCATTTT
>NA|TRBJ2-4|TRBV2|NA|13
CASSDRARNIQYF
TGTGCCAGCAGTGACAGGGCTCGAAACATTCAGTACTTC
>TRBD2|TRBJ2-1|TRBV5-1|NA|19
CASSLEFPRSGSGHNEQFF
TGCGCCAGCAGCTTGGAATTCCCCCGGAGCGGGAGTGGGCACAATGAGCAGTTCTTC
>TRBD2|TRBJ2-7|TRBV7-2|NA|19
CASSLVPGTLAGNPYEQYF
TGTGCCAGCAGCTTAGTGCCAGGGACACTAGCGGGTAACCCCTACGAGCAGTACTTC
>NA|TRBJ1-2|TRBV28|NA|14
CASRYAGGNYGYTF
TGTGCCAGCAGATACGCTGGGGGAAACTATGGCTACACCTTC
>NA|TRBJ1-1|TRBV6-1|once|13
CASSRSGNTEAFF
TGTGCCAGCAGCCGCTCGGGGAACACTGAAGCTTTCTTT
>TRBD1|TRBJ1-1|TRBV7-9|NA|18
CASIRPVPGQGQNTEAFF
TGTGCCAGCATCCGCCCCGTCCCGGGACAGGGACAGAACACTGAAGCTTTCTTT
>NA|TRBJ2-2|TRBV5-1|NA|17
CASSLLPDGANTGELFF
TGCGCCAGCAGCTTGCTCCCGGACGGCGCGAACACCGGGGAGCTGTTTTTT
>NA|TRBJ1-5|TRBV18|NA|16
CASSPSPVYKGQPQHF
TGTGCCAGCTCACCTTCCCCGGTTTACAAGGGTCAGCCCCAGCATTTT
>NA|TRBJ1-1|TRBV7-3|NA|17
CASSLMPGSGLGTEAFF
TGTGCCAGCAGCTTAATGCCAGGGTCGGGTTTGGGTACTGAAGCTTTCTTT
>NA|TRBJ1-1|TRBV5-1|NA|16
CASSLGQRAMNTEAFF
TGCGCCAGCAGCCTGGGACAAAGGGCGATGAACACTGAAGCTTTCTTT
>TRBD1|TRBJ1-1|TRBV18|once|12
CASSPRQGEAFF
TGTGCCAGCTCACCCCGACAGGGTGAGGCTTTCTTT
>NA|TRBJ2-7|TRBV6-1|NA|17
CASSDRGRLKGDDEQYF
TGTGCCAGCAGTGATAGGGGCAGGCTTAAGGGGGACGACGAGCAGTACTTC
>NA|TRBJ2-5|TRBV29-1|NA|11
CSVDALKAQYF
TGCAGCGTTGACGCCCTCAAGGCCCAGTACTTC